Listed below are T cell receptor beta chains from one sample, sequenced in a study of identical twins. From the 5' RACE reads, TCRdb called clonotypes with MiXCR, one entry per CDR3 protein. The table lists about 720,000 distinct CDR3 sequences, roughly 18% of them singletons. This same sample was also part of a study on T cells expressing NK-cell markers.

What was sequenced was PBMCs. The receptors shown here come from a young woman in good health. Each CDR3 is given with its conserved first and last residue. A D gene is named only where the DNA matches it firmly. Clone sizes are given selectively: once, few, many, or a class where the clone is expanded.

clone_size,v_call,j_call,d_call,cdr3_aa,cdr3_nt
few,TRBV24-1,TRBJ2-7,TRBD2,CATSKRGTSGSEEQYF,TGTGCCACCAGCAAACGCGGGACTAGCGGGAGCGAAGAGCAGTACTTC
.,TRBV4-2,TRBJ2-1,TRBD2,CASSQISGTSYNEQFF,TGTGCCAGCAGCCAAATTAGCGGGACCTCCTACAATGAGCAGTTCTTC
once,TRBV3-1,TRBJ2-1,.,CASRPRTTVYNEQFF,TGTGCCAGCAGACCTCGGACTACCGTCTACAATGAGCAGTTCTTC
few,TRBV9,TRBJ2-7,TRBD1,CASSPTVTDRDYEQYF,TGTGCCAGCAGCCCAACTGTGACCGACAGGGATTACGAGCAGTACTTC
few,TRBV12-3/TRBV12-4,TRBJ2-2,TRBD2,CASSLASSGSRDTGELFF,TGTGCCAGCAGTTTAGCGTCTAGCGGGTCTAGGGACACCGGGGAGCTGTTTTTT
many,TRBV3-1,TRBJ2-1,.,CASSPLGESTDEQFF,TGTGCCAGCAGCCCGTTGGGGGAGAGTACCGATGAGCAGTTCTTC
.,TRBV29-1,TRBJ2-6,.,CSVWVRLSGANVLTF,TGCAGCGTGTGGGTAAGGCTCTCTGGGGCCAACGTCCTGACTTTC
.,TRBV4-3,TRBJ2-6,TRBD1,CASSQGTGASGANVLTF,TGCGCCAGCAGCCAAGGGACAGGGGCCTCTGGGGCCAACGTCCTGACTTTC
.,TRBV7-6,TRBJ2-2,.,CASTPGPQGRELFF,TGTGCCAGCACCCCGGGACCTCAAGGTCGGGAGCTGTTTTTT
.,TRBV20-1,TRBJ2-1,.,CSARDQWASAVHEQFF,TGCAGTGCTAGAGATCAGTGGGCTAGCGCTGTTCATGAGCAGTTCTTC
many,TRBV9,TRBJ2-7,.,CASSVGGRPGEQYF,TGTGCCAGCAGCGTAGGTGGCAGGCCTGGCGAGCAGTACTTC
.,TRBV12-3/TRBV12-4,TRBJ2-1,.,CASRTTGTSYNEQFF,TGTGCCAGCAGAACCACCGGGACATCATACAATGAGCAGTTCTTC
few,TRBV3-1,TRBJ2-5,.,CASSHPNQETQYF,TGTGCCAGCAGCCACCCAAACCAAGAGACCCAGTACTTC
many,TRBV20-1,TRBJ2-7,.,CSARDQSLSYEQYF,TGCAGTGCTAGAGATCAATCACTTTCCTACGAGCAGTACTTC